The TCR beta chain described here comes from a study of T-cell memory formation after mild COVID-19. In the study overall: Each donor largely had its own TCR clusters. Study conclusions and caveats: Prior to infection, memory already included some responding clones, suggesting cross-reactive memory joined. Clones that contracted from day 15 to 85 were balanced CD4/CD8, while later expanders leaned CD4+. Shrinking CD4+ clones were chiefly CM and EM; CD8+ ones were chiefly EMRA.

Details on this clonotype: Antigen specificity is unknown.

TCRdb reanalysed the 5' RACE reads using MiXCR and keeps one entry per CDR3 protein. Of roughly 250,000 distinct CDR3 sequences in the sample, about 16% were seen once. V was clipped by 1 base and J by 4 bases; unmatched bases: 3. Germline V gives CDR1 LNHNV, CDR2 YYDKDF (reference sequence). The CDR3 runs 16 residues. Sequencing used PBMCs or a T cell subset sorted from them (not recorded which). This receptor was identified in a young man who had mild COVID-19 (a few samples of this study predate the infection). Cell type and time point are not known. V gene TRBV15 combines with J gene TRBJ2-3; 12 bases match TRBD2. DNA of the CDR3: TGTGCCACCAGCAGAGTCCTAGCGGGGGGGTCAGATACGCAGTATTTT. Protein: CATSRVLAGGSDTQYF. The full variable domain, in which reference TRBV15 and TRBJ2-3 provide the parts outside the CDR3, is DAMVIQNPRYQVTQFGKPVTLSCSQTLNHNVMYWYQQKSSQAPKLLFHYYDKDFNNEADTPDNFQSRRPNTSFCFLDIRSPGLGDTAMYLCATSRVLAGGSDTQYFGPGTRLTVL.